This is a list of T cell receptor beta chains from one sample in a study of OX40 agonist ivuxolimab in advanced cancers. The repertoire was sequenced with immunoSEQ multiplex PCR; TCRdb's copy has only in-frame clones and lacks some. The sample shows 60,000 to 80,000 clones, around four fifths of them seen only once. Here the sequenced sample was CD4+ or CD8+ T cells sorted from blood, taken in a trial of the OX40 agonist ivuxolimab. All receptors derive from an adult with an advanced solid tumor such as melanoma, head and neck, liver or kidney cancer. The CDR3 runs from the conserved cysteine through the conserved F or W. Fields, in order: V gene, clone size, J gene, D gene, CDR3 DNA, CDR3 protein. The D gene is left open where the match is weak. Size values are once, few and many counts, or a class for expanded clones, and some rows have none.

>TRBV7-9|.|TRBJ2-3|TRBD1
TGTGCCAGCAGCTTATTCTATCCGGGACAGGGTACAGATACGCAGTATTTT
CASSLFYPGQGTDTQYF
>TRBV19|.|TRBJ2-3|TRBD2
TGTGCCGGGAAGACTAGCGGGGGATCAGATACGCAGTATTTT
CAGKTSGGSDTQYF
>TRBV19|.|TRBJ1-4|.
TGTGCCAGTAGTATTGGCTTTGACAGGCGCGGCGAAAAACTGTTTTTT
CASSIGFDRRGEKLFF
>TRBV7-9|once|TRBJ2-1|.
TGTGCCAGCAGCTTACCCGGGCCCAATGAGCAGTTCTTC
CASSLPGPNEQFF
>TRBV13|.|TRBJ2-1|TRBD1
TGTGCCAGCAGCTTAGAGTATGGGGACAGAGGTAACTACAATGAGCAGTTCTTC
CASSLEYGDRGNYNEQFF
>TRBV15|.|TRBJ2-3|.
TGTGCCACCAGCACTCTTGGCGGGACAAGCACAGATACGCAGTATTTT
CATSTLGGTSTDTQYF
>TRBV21-1|.|TRBJ2-5|.
TGTGCCAGCAACCTGACAGCGTACCAAGAGACCCAGTACTTC
CASNLTAYQETQYF
>TRBV11-2|.|TRBJ2-1|.
TGTGCCAGCAGCTTAGGACTAGAGTATGAGCAGTTCTTC
CASSLGLEYEQFF
>TRBV6-5|.|TRBJ1-5|TRBD1
TGTGCCAGCAACACCCGACAGGGTAATCAGCCCCAGCATTTT
CASNTRQGNQPQHF
>TRBV11-3|.|TRBJ2-1|.
TGTGCCAGCAGCTCTCTAGCGAATGAGCAGTTCTTC
CASSSLANEQFF
>TRBV6-5|.|TRBJ1-5|.
TGTGCCAGCAGTTATACTGGCAATCAGCCCCAGCATTTT
CASSYTGNQPQHF
>TRBV27|.|TRBJ1-1|TRBD1
TGTGCCAGCAGTTCCAACAGGGGGCGTGGGAACACTGAAGCTTTCTTT
CASSSNRGRGNTEAFF
>TRBV5-5|.|TRBJ2-3|TRBD1
TGTGCCAGCAGCTCGGGACAGGGGGGCACAGATACGCAGTATTTT
CASSSGQGGTDTQYF
>TRBV4-1|.|TRBJ2-1|.
TGCGCCAGCAGCCAAGATCGGGGAACAGGGAAGGAAGGCAATGAGCAGTTCTTC
CASSQDRGTGKEGNEQFF
>TRBV7-2|.|TRBJ2-3|.
TGTGCCAGCAGCCCCTCGCACCCGAATACGCAGTATTTT
CASSPSHPNTQYF
>TRBV4-1|once|TRBJ2-5|.
TGCGCCAGCAGCCAAGATGGGGGCTTTGCGGGAGCCCCGAAAGAGACCCAGTACTTC
CASSQDGGFAGAPKETQYF
>TRBV28|.|TRBJ1-1|TRBD1
TGTGCCAGCCCCCCGGGACAGGGGAGCACTGAAGCTTTCTTT
CASPPGQGSTEAFF
>TRBV4-3|once|TRBJ2-5|TRBD2
TGCGCCAGCAGCCAAGGGGCGGGAGCGGAGACCCAGTACTTC
CASSQGAGAETQYF
>TRBV6-5|once|TRBJ2-1|TRBD2
TGTGCCAGCAGTTACTCGGTAGCGGGGGGGCATGAGCAGTTCTTC
CASSYSVAGGHEQFF
>TRBV6-5|.|TRBJ2-1|TRBD2
TGTGCCAGCCAACAAGCGGGAGAGGGGAATGAGCAGTTCTTC
CASQQAGEGNEQFF
>TRBV28|.|TRBJ2-5|.
TGTGCCACCACGGGGGGCCTCGAGACCCAGTACTTC
CATTGGLETQYF
>TRBV29-1|once|TRBJ2-7|.
TGCAGCGCGGCGGACGGATACCCTGACGAGCAGTACTTC
CSAADGYPDEQYF